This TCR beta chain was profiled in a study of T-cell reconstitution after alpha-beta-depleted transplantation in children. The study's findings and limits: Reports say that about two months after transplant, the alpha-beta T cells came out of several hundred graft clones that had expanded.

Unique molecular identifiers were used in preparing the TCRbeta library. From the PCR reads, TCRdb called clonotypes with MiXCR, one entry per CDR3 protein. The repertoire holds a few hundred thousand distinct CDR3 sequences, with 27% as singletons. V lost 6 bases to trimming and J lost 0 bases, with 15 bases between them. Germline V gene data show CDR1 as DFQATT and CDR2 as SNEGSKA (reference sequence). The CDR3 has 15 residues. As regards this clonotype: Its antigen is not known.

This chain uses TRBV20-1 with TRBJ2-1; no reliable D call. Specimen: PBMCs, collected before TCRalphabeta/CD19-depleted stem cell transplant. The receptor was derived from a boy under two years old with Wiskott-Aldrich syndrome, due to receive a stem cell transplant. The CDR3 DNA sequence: TGCAGTGCCCCCGGGCCCTGGTCCTCCTACAATGAGCAGTTCTTC. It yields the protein CSAPGPWSSYNEQFF.